This T cell receptor (beta chain) derives from a study of identical twins. MiXCR, applied by TCRdb to the 5' RACE reads, yields one record per CDR3 protein. The profile shows 200,000 to 250,000 distinct CDR3 sequences, over 12% of them singletons. Ten or more counts support this clonotype. What was sequenced was memory (CD45RO+) T cells sorted from blood. The receptor comes from a woman aged 18-30 years in good health.

The CDR3 reads CATSGTPAGTDTQYF. CDR3 sequence (DNA): TGTGCCACCAGCGGAACACCGGCCGGCACAGATACGCAGTATTTT. The rearrangement joins TRBV15 to TRBJ2-3; no reliable D call. This CDR3 spans 15 amino acids. In germline, CDR1 is LNHNV, CDR2 YYDKDF (reference sequence). Trimming stripped 5 bases from V and 1 base from J, with 13 bases between.